This is a list of T cell receptor beta chains from one sample in a study of T cell changes during pregnancy in multiple sclerosis. Using immunoSEQ multiplex PCR, the repertoire was profiled, and TCRdb retains in-frame clones only, with some absent. The sample carries approximately 71,000 clones, over 85% recorded once. The source material was peripheral blood, sampled in the second trimester of pregnancy. The receptors derive from a female donor with multiple sclerosis, enrolled in a pregnancy study. Both conserved end residues are part of each CDR3. Fields, in order: D gene, J gene, V gene, clone size, CDR3 protein, CDR3 DNA. D genes are given only for firm matches. Rows give clone size only sometimes, using once, few, many, or a class for an expanded clone.

D: .; J: TRBJ1-1; V: TRBV19; size: .; CDR3: CASSPRLENTEAFF; DNA: TGTGCCAGTAGTCCCCGGCTAGAGAACACTGAAGCTTTCTTT
D: TRBD2; J: TRBJ2-1; V: TRBV27; size: .; CDR3: CASSLPGGTSGTYNEQFF; DNA: TGTGCCAGCAGTTTACCGGGTGGGACTAGCGGAACCTACAATGAGCAGTTCTTC
D: .; J: TRBJ2-7; V: TRBV6-6; size: .; CDR3: CASTTRGGEQYF; DNA: TGTGCCAGCACGACCAGGGGTGGCGAGCAGTACTTC
D: .; J: TRBJ2-7; V: TRBV11-1; size: .; CDR3: CASSSLSGRAYEQYF; DNA: TGTGCCAGCAGCTCCCTAAGCGGGCGCGCCTACGAGCAGTACTTC
D: TRBD1; J: TRBJ2-7; V: TRBV2; size: .; CDR3: CATRDRNHYEQYF; DNA: TGTGCCACCCGGGACAGGAATCACTACGAGCAGTACTTC
D: TRBD1; J: TRBJ2-5; V: TRBV7-2; size: .; CDR3: CASSLESTGGETQYF; DNA: TGTGCCAGCAGCTTAGAATCGACAGGGGGGGAGACCCAGTACTTC
D: .; J: TRBJ1-2; V: TRBV4-1; size: few; CDR3: CASSARAGDIYGYTF; DNA: TGCGCCAGCAGCGCCCGGGCAGGGGACATCTATGGCTACACCTTC
D: TRBD2; J: TRBJ2-7; V: TRBV9; size: once; CDR3: CASSVGASGTYEQYF; DNA: TGTGCCAGCAGCGTAGGGGCTAGCGGAACCTACGAGCAGTACTTC
D: TRBD1; J: TRBJ2-3; V: TRBV6-5; size: .; CDR3: CASSHGQVTDTQYF; DNA: TGTGCCAGCAGTCACGGACAGGTAACAGATACGCAGTATTTT
D: TRBD2; J: TRBJ2-3; V: TRBV10-2; size: .; CDR3: CASSGSSGRAGTDTQYF; DNA: TGCGCCAGCAGTGGGTCTAGCGGGAGGGCCGGTACAGATACGCAGTATTTT
D: .; J: TRBJ2-3; V: TRBV7-8; size: .; CDR3: CASSQGSQGADTQYF; DNA: TGTGCCAGCAGCCAGGGCAGTCAGGGCGCAGATACGCAGTATTTT
D: .; J: TRBJ1-1; V: TRBV15; size: .; CDR3: CATSARGFEYTEAFF; DNA: TGTGCCACCAGCGCCAGGGGATTTGAGTACACTGAAGCTTTCTTT
D: .; J: TRBJ1-6; V: TRBV28; size: .; CDR3: CASSPKSSYNSPLHF; DNA: TGTGCCAGCAGCCCAAAGAGCTCCTATAATTCACCCCTCCACTTT
D: .; J: TRBJ2-1; V: TRBV4-2; size: .; CDR3: CASSQNLLGVPSVYNEQFF; DNA: TGTGCCAGCAGCCAAAATCTGCTAGGGGTGCCCAGTGTCTACAATGAGCAGTTCTTC
D: TRBD2; J: TRBJ2-3; V: TRBV19; size: .; CDR3: CASSGTSEVADTQYF; DNA: TGTGCCAGTAGTGGGACTAGCGAAGTCGCAGATACGCAGTATTTT
D: .; J: TRBJ2-3; V: TRBV30; size: .; CDR3: CASMGEADTQYF; DNA: TGTGCCTCAATGGGGGAGGCAGATACGCAGTATTTT
D: .; J: TRBJ1-2; V: TRBV13; size: .; CDR3: CASSPLSVNYGYTF; DNA: TGTGCCAGCAGCCCCCTGTCCGTCAACTATGGCTACACCTTC
D: TRBD2; J: TRBJ2-7; V: TRBV28; size: .; CDR3: CASSVGLASSYEQYF; DNA: TGTGCCAGCAGTGTAGGACTAGCGAGCTCCTACGAGCAGTACTTC
D: .; J: TRBJ1-1; V: TRBV19; size: .; CDR3: CASSILSVGQPNTEAFF; DNA: TGTGCCAGTAGTATACTCAGTGTCGGACAGCCGAACACTGAAGCTTTCTTT
D: .; J: TRBJ1-2; V: TRBV30; size: few; CDR3: CAWTLPQDYGYTF; DNA: TGTGCCTGGACCTTACCCCAGGACTATGGCTACACCTTC
D: TRBD2; J: TRBJ2-2; V: TRBV19; size: .; CDR3: CASSITLAGFTGELFF; DNA: TGTGCCAGTAGTATTACCCTAGCGGGTTTCACCGGGGAGCTGTTTTTT
D: TRBD2; J: TRBJ2-4; V: TRBV14; size: .; CDR3: CASSPGRLAGKENIQYF; DNA: TGTGCCAGCAGCCCAGGTCGACTAGCGGGAAAGGAAAACATTCAGTACTTC
D: .; J: TRBJ2-6; V: TRBV29-1; size: .; CDR3: CSVRDTGSSGANVLTF; DNA: TGCAGCGTTCGAGATACAGGGAGCTCTGGGGCCAACGTCCTGACTTTC
D: .; J: TRBJ1-6; V: TRBV5-1; size: few; CDR3: CASSLEQGGNSPLHF; DNA: TGCGCCAGCAGCTTGGAGCAGGGAGGGAATTCACCCCTCCACTTT
D: .; J: TRBJ2-1; V: TRBV28; size: .; CDR3: CASMNLRGLNNEQFF; DNA: TGTGCCAGCATGAACTTACGCGGGCTAAACAATGAGCAGTTCTTC
D: TRBD2; J: TRBJ2-5; V: TRBV27; size: few; CDR3: CASSSGTSGRQTQYF; DNA: TGTGCCAGCAGTTCCGGGACTAGCGGGAGGCAGACCCAGTACTTC
D: TRBD1; J: TRBJ1-1; V: TRBV29-1; size: .; CDR3: CSGRQGNTEAFF; DNA: TGCAGCGGCCGACAGGGGAACACTGAAGCTTTCTTT
D: .; J: TRBJ1-4; V: TRBV6-6; size: .; CDR3: CATLGEKLFF; DNA: TGTGCCACTCTCGGGGAAAAACTGTTTTTT
D: TRBD1; J: TRBJ2-7; V: TRBV2; size: .; CDR3: CASSNPGQVSHEQYF; DNA: TGTGCCAGCAGTAACCCGGGACAGGTCTCCCACGAGCAGTACTTC
D: .; J: TRBJ1-5; V: TRBV18; size: few; CDR3: CASSPTDNQPQHF; DNA: TGTGCCAGCTCACCAACAGATAATCAGCCCCAGCATTTT
D: .; J: TRBJ2-7; V: TRBV27; size: .; CDR3: CASSPLTGSYEQYF; DNA: TGTGCCAGCAGTCCCTTGACAGGCTCCTACGAGCAGTACTTC
D: .; J: TRBJ2-7; V: TRBV5-1; size: once; CDR3: CASSSTGEYEQYF; DNA: TGCGCCAGCAGCTCCACTGGGGAGTACGAGCAGTACTTC
D: TRBD2; J: TRBJ2-1; V: TRBV30; size: once; CDR3: CAWSRGLAENNEQFF; DNA: TGTGCCTGGAGCCGCGGACTAGCGGAAAACAATGAGCAGTTCTTC
D: TRBD1; J: TRBJ1-5; V: TRBV19; size: .; CDR3: CASSRGQTYQPQHF; DNA: TGTGCCAGTAGTAGGGGACAGACTTATCAGCCCCAGCATTTT
D: TRBD2; J: TRBJ2-2; V: TRBV23-1; size: .; CDR3: CASSQNGLAGVRTGELFF; DNA: TGCGCCAGCAGTCAAAACGGACTAGCGGGAGTTCGTACCGGGGAGCTGTTTTTT
D: .; J: TRBJ2-5; V: TRBV7-9; size: .; CDR3: CASSLETGWETQYF; DNA: TGTGCCAGCAGCTTAGAGACTGGCTGGGAGACCCAGTACTTC
D: TRBD1; J: TRBJ1-3; V: TRBV7-9; size: .; CDR3: CASSRGQGVNTIYF; DNA: TGTGCCAGCAGCCGCGGACAGGGAGTTAACACCATATATTTT
D: .; J: TRBJ1-1; V: TRBV7-9; size: .; CDR3: CASAERNTEAFF; DNA: TGTGCCAGCGCGGAGCGGAACACTGAAGCTTTCTTT